This T cell receptor beta chain was found in a study of blood T cell repertoires in COVID-19. Clones were sequenced by immunoSEQ multiplex PCR, and TCRdb holds only the in-frame ones, with some missing. This sample has about 23,000 clones, with under 95% found just once. V gave up 0 bases and J gave up 13 bases; unmatched junction bases: 8. The CDR3 extends over 16 amino acids. Per germline, CDR1 SGHRS and CDR2 YFSETQ. The sequence was collected from a woman aged 50 to 60 with active COVID-19. The chain is built from TRBV5-1 and TRBJ2-1; TRBD2 aligns across 15 bases. Specimen: peripheral blood. CDR3 loop: CASSLVGTSGGKGQFF. The CDR3, as DNA: TGCGCCAGCAGCTTGGTCGGGACTAGCGGGGGGAAGGGACAGTTCTTC.